This T cell receptor beta chain was identified during a study of blood T cells in healthy people across ages. As concerns this clonotype: Antigen: not known.

The germline CDR1 and CDR2 sequences are SGHDT and YYEEEE. Trimming stripped 2 bases from V and 9 bases from J, with 9 bases between. The CDR3 spans 12 residues. Next came a second PCR, run for about 7 to 12 cycles, which used a sample-barcoded 5' primer along with a J-beta primer mix. A template-switch adaptor containing 12 random nucleotides labeled each cDNA molecule. Using its own MiXCR run on the 5' RACE reads, TCRdb lists one record per CDR3 protein. The sample holds approximately 1.5 million distinct CDR3 sequences; 40% to 45% are singletons and the top ten take about 4%. Study-level points and caveats: Using unsorted PBMCs precluded a conclusive naive versus antigen-experienced comparison. Estimated diversity, derived from one million T cells, was regarded as an underestimate. The study found more naive CD4+ cells and higher diversity in long-lived than aged donors.

The source material was blood. V gene TRBV5-6 combines with J gene TRBJ2-1; no firm D call. The TCR sequence derives from a woman younger than 35 in good health. CDR3 sequence (DNA): TGTGCCAGCAGCTTTTCCGTGAGTGAGCAGTTCTTC. Translating it yields CASSFSVSEQFF.